This TCR beta chain originates from a study of cytomegalovirus exposure and HLA in healthy donors. V lost 5 bases and J lost 1, with 8 bases in between. Germline CDR1 reads SEHNR; CDR2 reads FQNEAQ (reference sequence). This CDR3 region has 13 residues. Primers included in the PCR were 60 Vbeta and 13 Jbeta primers. Data came from immunoSEQ multiplex PCR; TCRdb stores just in-frame clones and leaves some out. This table lists under 70,000 clones. The TCR comes from a woman between 25 and 40 years old in good health and CMV-seropositive. The sequenced sample consisted of PBMCs. This chain uses TRBV7-9 with TRBJ1-2; the D is unclear. The CDR3 sequence: CASSPPLNYGYTF. Here the CDR3 DNA reads TGTGCCAGCAGCCCCCCCCTTAACTATGGCTACACCTTC.